Reported below is one T cell receptor beta chain. Sequenced by immunoSEQ multiplex PCR; TCRdb stores in-frame clones only, minus some. Of about 58,000 clones listed, 70% to 90% were seen once; the top ten hold 25% to 35%. Germline CDR1 reads LNHDA; CDR2 reads SQIVND (reference sequence). Between the trimmed V and J ends, which lost 6 bases and 0 bases, there was a span of 9 bases. This CDR3 contains 14 residues. This specimen belongs to a study of blood T cell repertoires in COVID-19. One Seattle source followed patients from active infection through their disease course. The sequence was obtained from a man in his sixties with COVID-19, enrolled during active disease. V gene TRBV19 combines with J gene TRBJ2-1, with D tentatively TRBD1 (6 bases). The sample consisted of peripheral blood. This chain's CDR3 is CASRPTGSYNEQFF. As DNA, the CDR3 is TGTGCCAGTAGACCGACAGGCTCCTACAATGAGCAGTTCTTC.